The 29 T cell receptor beta chains in this list originate from one sample, sequenced in a study of T-cell reconstitution after alpha-beta-depleted transplantation in children. Preparing the TCRbeta library involved the use of unique molecular identifiers. TCRdb re-called the PCR reads through MiXCR, storing one row per CDR3 protein. The sample consists of hundreds of thousands of distinct CDR3 sequences, roughly 13% of them appearing once. Sequencing used PBMCs, mostly from graft donor cells, obtained 360 days after TCRalphabeta/CD19-depleted stem cell transplant. The receptors shown here come from a male patient younger than 18 who had a stem cell transplant for acute myeloid leukemia, so the T cells may come from the graft donor.

The table lists this clonotype with a few counts. The V and J genes are TRBV9 and TRBJ2-2; weak D call: TRBD1 (5 bases). CDR1 and CDR2 (germline): SGDLS, YYNGEE. CDR3 length: 16 residues. With 4 bases removed from V and 0 bases from J, the gap between germline ends came to 13 bases. CDR3 bases: TGTGCCAGCAGCTGGAAAACAGGCCCGAACACCGGGGAGCTGTTTTTT. This sequence encodes CASSWKTGPNTGELFF.

V gene TRBV5-1 combines with J gene TRBJ1-6; D is possibly TRBD1 (6 bases). Germline V lookup: CDR1 SGHRS, CDR2 YFSETQ. The CDR3 length is 14 residues. V was cut by 0 bases and J by 5 bases, with 6 bases left in between. CDR3 coding DNA: TGCGCCAGCAGCTTGGGACAGGATAATTCACCCCTCCACTTT. It codes for CASSLGQDNSPLHF.

V is TRBV11-1 and J is TRBJ2-4; 9 bases agree with TRBD1. The CDR3 length is 18 residues. The V and J ends lost 5 bases and 2 bases, in that order; junction bases with no gene match: 13. Germline loops: CDR1 SGHAT, CDR2 FQDESV (reference sequence). The CDR3 DNA is TGTGCCAGCAGCCCACCCGGGACAGGGAATGGGCCCAAAAACATTCAGTACTTC. This translates into CASSPPGTGNGPKNIQYF.

Ten or more counts support this clonotype. The chain joins TRBV12-3 or TRBV12-4 to TRBJ2-3; D is unclear. Trimming shortened V by 1 base and J by 2 bases, and 10 bases separated the two germline ends. The CDR3 spans 15 residues. DNA of the CDR3: TGTGCCAGCAGTTTAGAGGGCTTCTTCACAGATACGCAGTATTTT. It specifies CASSLEGFFTDTQYF.

V usage is TRBV7-2 and J usage is TRBJ2-1; 7 bases match TRBD2. This CDR3 has 13 residues. V lost 4 bases and J lost 5; bases outside the gene matches: 2. Germline V CDR1 and CDR2: SGHTA, FQGNSA. The CDR3 is CASSSGTNNEQFF. CDR3 bases: TGTGCCAGCAGCTCCGGGACTAACAATGAGCAGTTCTTC.

The chain couples TRBV12-3 or TRBV12-4 to TRBJ2-6; weak D call: TRBD2 (5 bases). CDR3 length: 14 amino acids. The ends were cut back, 3 bases at V and 12 bases at J, with 15 bases in the middle. The CDR3 loop reads CASSLFGRAGVLTF. The CDR3 DNA follows: TGTGCCAGCAGTTTGTTCGGTAGGGCGGGCGTCCTGACTTTC.

This clonotype was picked up a small number of times. The rearrangement links TRBV9 to TRBJ2-7; 10 nucleotides align to TRBD2. Germline loops: CDR1 SGDLS, CDR2 YYNGEE. This CDR3 comprises 15 residues. Trimming cost V 0 bases and J 4 bases; bases outside gene matches: 4. The CDR3 region has the DNA TGTGCCAGCAGCGTAGATGGACTAGCGGCGTACGAGCAGTACTTC. This translates into CASSVDGLAAYEQYF.

This chain uses TRBV5-1 with TRBJ2-1; TRBD1 matches at 8 bases. CDR3 length: 15 residues. J lost 4 bases, V lost 2 bases, and 5 bases had no gene match. CDR1 and CDR2 from the germline V gene are SGHRS and YFSETQ. The CDR3 spells CASSFPGQAYNEQFF. As DNA, the CDR3 is TGCGCCAGCAGCTTCCCGGGACAGGCTTACAATGAGCAGTTCTTC.

The gene calls are TRBV25-1 and TRBJ1-6, with D perhaps matching TRBD1 (5 bases). Trimming removed 3 bases from V and 0 bases from J, with 15 bases in between. The germline V gene has CDR1 MGHDK and CDR2 SYGVNS. The CDR3 is 18 amino acids. The CDR3 here is CASSEGGRRSSYNSPLHF. CDR3 bases: TGTGCCAGCAGTGAGGGGGGGAGGAGGAGCTCCTATAATTCACCCCTCCACTTT.

The chain employs TRBV18 and TRBJ2-7, with TRBD1 identical over 12 bases. CDR1 and CDR2 from the germline V gene are KGHSH and LQKENI. V lost 3 bases, J lost 4 bases, and 10 bases stayed unmatched. The CDR3 extends over 17 amino acids. CDR3: CASSPLGTGGFKYEQYF. In DNA, the CDR3 is TGTGCCAGCTCACCGCTGGGGACAGGGGGCTTTAAGTACGAGCAGTACTTC.

This clonotype has ten or more counts. The rearrangement uses TRBV7-3 and TRBJ1-1; D is unclear. Trimming shortened V by 3 bases and J by 0 bases, and 5 bases separated the two germline ends. Germline V gene sequence: CDR1 SGHTA, CDR2 FQGTGA. This CDR3 spans 13 amino acids. CDR3 coding DNA: TGTGCCAGCAGCTTGGCCATGAACACTGAAGCTTTCTTT. Translation gives CASSLAMNTEAFF.

V is TRBV28 and J is TRBJ2-2; weak D call: TRBD1 (5 bases). Trimming pared 6 bases from V and 4 bases from J, leaving 12 bases between. CDR3 length: 14 amino acids. Germline assignment: CDR1 MDHEN and CDR2 SYDVKM. The CDR3 spells CASRYRWSTGELFF. CDR3 DNA sequence: TGTGCCAGCAGGTACAGGTGGAGCACCGGGGAGCTGTTTTTT.

CDR3 DNA sequence: TGTGTTAGGCGACTAGCGGGAGGGATGGAGTTCTTC. It is translated as CVRRLAGGMEFF. The genes are TRBV6-5 and TRBJ2-1; 14 bases are a match to TRBD2. Germline values: CDR1 MNHEY, CDR2 SVGAGI. The CDR3 covers 12 residues.

The table lists this clonotype with a few counts. This chain's CDR3 is CASSPGPRNEKLFF. CDR3 DNA: TGTGCCAGCAGTCCGGGCCCCAGAAATGAAAAACTGTTTTTT. The rearrangement links TRBV12-3 or TRBV12-4 to TRBJ1-4; D is uncertain. The CDR3 totals 14 residues. V shed 5 bases and J shed 5 bases, with 12 bases lying between them.

V usage is TRBV25-1 and J usage is TRBJ1-6; 7 bases align to TRBD1. This CDR3 has 17 amino acids. V was pared by 0 bases and J by 7 bases, with 9 bases of the junction left unmatched. CDR1 and CDR2 from the germline V gene are MGHDK and SYGVNS. This CDR3 reads CASSEYYQTGRNSPLHF. For the CDR3, the DNA is TGTGCCAGCAGTGAATATTATCAGACAGGGCGGAATTCACCCCTCCACTTT.

The genes are TRBV6-5 and TRBJ2-3; no clear D. The length of the CDR3 is 12 residues. CDR1 MNHEY and CDR2 SVGAGI come from the germline V gene. The germline V and J ends were trimmed by 7 bases and 0 bases, with 5 bases remaining between them. The CDR3, as DNA: TGTGCCAGCACTTGGAGCACAGATACGCAGTATTTT. Its protein product is CASTWSTDTQYF.

This sequence joins TRBV29-1 and TRBJ2-6; perhaps TRBD2 as D (6 bases). CDR3 size: 13 residues. CDR1 and CDR2 (germline): SQVTM, ANQGSEA. Trimming removed 4 bases from V and 4 bases from J, with 8 bases in between. This CDR3 is CSVAGVGANVLTF. In DNA form, the CDR3 reads TGCAGCGTTGCGGGGGTCGGGGCCAACGTCCTGACTTTC. Together with reference TRBV29-1 and TRBJ2-6, the CDR3 gives the full variable domain: SAVISQKPSRDICQRGTSLTIQCQVDSQVTMMFWYRQQPGQSLTLIATANQGSEATYESGFVIDKFPISRPNLTFSTLTVSNMSPEDSSIYLCSVAGVGANVLTFGAGSRLTVL.

At least ten counts were recorded for this clonotype. V gene TRBV7-2 combines with J gene TRBJ2-7; a possible D gene is TRBD1 (6 bases). From germline, CDR1 is SGHTA and CDR2 FQGNSA. Between the trimmed V and J ends, which lost 0 bases and 2 bases, there was a span of 8 bases. The CDR3 sequence is 14 residues long. Here the CDR3 reads CASSLAGTPYEQYF. The DNA of the CDR3 is TGTGCCAGCAGCTTAGCGGGGACACCCTACGAGCAGTACTTC.

This clonotype was recorded many times. This chain uses TRBV9 with TRBJ2-7; no definite D call. The CDR3 is 13 amino acids. CDR1 is SGDLS and CDR2 is YYNGEE in the germline V gene. V lost 0 bases to trimming and J lost 0 bases, with 4 bases between them. The CDR3 sequence: CASSVGNSYEQYF. Written as DNA, the CDR3 is TGTGCCAGCAGCGTAGGTAACTCCTACGAGCAGTACTTC.

V gene TRBV3-1 combines with J gene TRBJ2-7; 13 bases agree with TRBD2. With V trimmed by 2 bases and J by 2 bases, 6 bases remained unmatched. This CDR3 contains 17 residues. CDR1 is LGHDT, CDR2 YNNKEL, per germline (reference sequence). The CDR3 nucleotides read TGTGCCAGCAGCCAACCACAGGGACTAGCGGGAACCTACGAGCAGTACTTC. Amino acids: CASSQPQGLAGTYEQYF.

The CDR3 region has the DNA TGTGCCAGCAGCTTACACCTAGCCGCGGCCCATGAGCAGTTCTTC. Translation: CASSLHLAAAHEQFF. V usage is TRBV7-3 and J usage is TRBJ2-1; TRBD2 is a possible D gene (5 bases). CDR3 length: 15 amino acids. Germline CDR1 and CDR2: SGHTA and FQGTGA. The V and J ends lost 2 bases and 8 bases respectively, with 16 bases between them.

This chain links TRBV27 with TRBJ2-7; TRBD1 matches 9 bases. Losses at the gene ends were 6 bases for V and 3 bases for J; bases not matched to a gene: 6. The CDR3 loop spans 14 amino acids. Germline V gives CDR1 MNHEY, CDR2 SMNVEV (reference sequence). CDR3 bases: TGTGCCAGCAGCCGTGGGACAGGGCGCTACGAGCAGTACTTC. Translation: CASSRGTGRYEQYF.

This clonotype was seen only a few times. The rearrangement uses TRBV29-1 and TRBJ2-1, with 11 nucleotides matching TRBD1. Losses at the gene ends were 6 bases for V and 3 bases for J; bases not matched to a gene: 4. The germline CDR1 and CDR2 sequences are SQVTM and ANQGSEA. The CDR3 is made up of 14 amino acids. CDR3 residues: CSVTGTGGYNEQFF. CDR3 in DNA: TGCAGCGTCACAGGGACAGGGGGCTACAATGAGCAGTTCTTC.

This clonotype turned up a few times. This CDR3 reads CASSQDLAGVSTGELFF. The CDR3, as DNA: TGTGCCAGCAGCCAAGATCTGGCGGGAGTAAGCACCGGGGAGCTGTTTTTT. The chain joins TRBV14 to TRBJ2-2, with 7 bases aligning to TRBD2. There are 17 residues in the CDR3. The V gene's germline CDR1 is SGHDN and CDR2 FVKESK. The J segment lost 4 bases and the V segment lost 0 bases, leaving 8 bases of the junction unmatched.

This clonotype was detected ten times or more. V gene TRBV11-2 combines with J gene TRBJ2-2; TRBD2 aligns across 8 bases. V was pared by 5 bases and J by 6 bases, with 14 bases of the junction left unmatched. Germline CDR1 is SGHAT and CDR2 is FQNNGV. This CDR3 spans 17 amino acids. This CDR3 is CASSAGRGTSTPGELFF. The CDR3 nucleotides read TGTGCCAGCAGCGCAGGGCGGGGGACTAGTACCCCCGGGGAGCTGTTTTTT.

This clonotype was recorded once. CDR3 nucleotides: TGTGCCAGCAGCTGGTCAGAGCTAGCCAAAAACATTCAGTACTTC. It codes for CASSWSELAKNIQYF. The V call is TRBV28, the J call TRBJ2-4, with unresolved D. This CDR3 has 15 amino acids. Germline V gives CDR1 MDHEN, CDR2 SYDVKM. With 6 bases removed from V and 0 bases from J, the gap between germline ends came to 12 bases.

The chain couples TRBV24-1 to TRBJ2-1, with 8 bases lining up with TRBD2. After removal of 1 base from V and 4 bases from J, the junction contained 5 bases not matched to a gene. The CDR3 contains 16 residues. Per germline, CDR1 KGHDR and CDR2 SFDVKD. In DNA form, the CDR3 reads TGTGCCACCAGTGATTTTAAAGAGCGGGAGTACAATGAGCAGTTCTTC. This codes for CATSDFKEREYNEQFF.

This clonotype was picked up many times. The chain combines TRBV28 with TRBJ2-3; no firm D call. Per germline, CDR1 MDHEN and CDR2 SYDVKM. Trimming stripped 7 bases from V and 3 bases from J, with 5 bases between. The CDR3 extends over 11 amino acids. CDR3 in DNA: TGTGCCAGCACTTTTACAGATACGCAGTATTTT. Amino acid sequence: CASTFTDTQYF.

This clonotype was seen a handful of times. The gene calls are TRBV7-9 and TRBJ2-7; a possible D gene is TRBD1 (6 bases). Germline assignment: CDR1 SEHNR and CDR2 FQNEAQ (reference sequence). V was trimmed by 6 bases and J by 2 bases, leaving 14 bases between them. The CDR3 covers 14 residues. CDR3 sequence reads: CASSHRRGPYEQYF. CDR3 DNA: TGTGCCAGCAGTCATCGCAGGGGACCCTACGAGCAGTACTTC.